The 24 T cell receptor beta chains listed next were all sequenced from one sample in a study of CD8+ T cells in alopecia areata. Sequencing used cDNA as its template, made by extracting RNA and reverse transcribing it. Only in-frame clones appear in the TCRdb table, and some are missing; sequencing was by immunoSEQ multiplex PCR. The table has 130,000 or so clones, around 45% seen once. Sequencing used NKG2D-low CD8+ T cells sorted from blood. All receptors come from a human donor with alopecia areata.

The CDR3 sequence is CASSLGQPGAFF. The CDR3 DNA sequence: TGTGCCAGCAGCTTAGGACAGCCGGGGGCTTTCTTT. The J gene is TRBJ1-1, the V gene TRBV7-2, with D maybe TRBD1 (5 bases). Germline loops: CDR1 SGHTA, CDR2 FQGNSA. The CDR3 runs to 12 residues. V was trimmed by 1 base and J by 11 bases, leaving 11 bases between them. Combining the CDR3 with reference TRBV7-2 and TRBJ1-1 gives the whole variable domain GAGVSQSPSNKVTEKGKDVELRCDPISGHTALYWYRQSLGQGLEFLIYFQGNSAPDKSGLPSDRFSAERTGGSVSTLTIQRTQQEDSAVYLCASSLGQPGAFFGQGTRLTVV.

The rearrangement links TRBV2 to TRBJ1-5, with D perhaps matching TRBD1 (6 bases). From germline, CDR1 is SNHLY and CDR2 FYNNEI. V was cut by 6 bases and J by 4 bases, with 7 bases left in between. CDR3 length: 12 residues. The CDR3 bases are TGTGCCAGCAGAGGGGGAAATCAGCCCCAGCATTTT. Its protein is CASRGGNQPQHF.

The chain uses TRBV30 and TRBJ2-7; 9 bases map to TRBD1. The V and J ends lost 3 bases and 1 base, in that order; junction bases with no gene match: 1. The CDR3 has 13 residues. CDR1 and CDR2 from the germline V gene are GTSNPN and SVGIG (reference sequence). CDR3 in DNA: TGTGCCTGGAGAGGGACAGGGTCCTACGAGCAGTACTTC. It specifies CAWRGTGSYEQYF.

The rearrangement uses TRBV28 and TRBJ1-5, with D possibly being TRBD1 (5 bases). V lost 1 base to trimming and J lost 6 bases, with 16 bases between them. Germline V gene data show CDR1 as MDHEN and CDR2 as SYDVKM. This CDR3 contains 16 residues. The CDR3 is CASSLSEGSGGQPQHF. CDR3 DNA: TGTGCCAGCAGTTTATCGGAGGGGAGCGGAGGTCAGCCCCAGCATTTT.

This clone has a handful of counts. CDR3 sequence: CSVERRGDTTGELFF. The CDR3 nucleotides are TGCAGCGTTGAACGCAGGGGTGATACGACCGGGGAGCTGTTTTTT. V is TRBV29-1 and J is TRBJ2-2; D might be TRBD1 (6 bases). Per the germline V gene, CDR1 is SQVTM and CDR2 is ANQGSEA. The CDR3 is 15 amino acids. V was clipped by 2 bases and J by 5 bases, with 15 bases between them.

The CDR3 nucleotides are TGCAGCGTTGAGCAGGATGATTACAATGAGCAGTTCTTC. This gives the protein CSVEQDDYNEQFF. This sequence joins TRBV29-1 and TRBJ2-1; D unclear. V lost 3 bases and J 4 bases, leaving 10 bases between the germline ends. Per germline, CDR1 SQVTM and CDR2 ANQGSEA. There are 13 residues in the CDR3.

The chain joins TRBV2 to TRBJ2-1; 7 bases are a match to TRBD2. Germline V gene sequence: CDR1 SNHLY, CDR2 FYNNEI. The CDR3 runs 16 residues. The V segment lost 3 bases and the J segment 7 bases; nucleotides outside the gene matches: 12. This CDR3 is CASSDVASGASNEQFF. The CDR3 region has the DNA TGTGCCAGCAGTGATGTTGCCAGCGGGGCTTCTAATGAGCAGTTCTTC.

This clone was observed a handful of times. The chain couples TRBV28 to TRBJ2-7; 7 nucleotides agree with TRBD1. The CDR3 consists of 15 residues. V lost 3 bases, J lost 5 bases, and 10 bases stayed unmatched. Germline loops: CDR1 MDHEN, CDR2 SYDVKM. CDR3 nucleotides: TGTGCCAGCAGTTTGTCCGCAGGGGGAACCCACGAGCAGTACTTC. Translating gives CASSLSAGGTHEQYF.

DNA for the CDR3: TGCAGCGTTGACCACGCGGGGCCTACCAACTATGGCTACACCTTC. It encodes CSVDHAGPTNYGYTF. This rearrangement joins TRBV29-1 to TRBJ1-2; the D gene is possibly TRBD1 (5 bases). CDR1 is SQVTM and CDR2 is ANQGSEA in the germline V gene. The CDR3 contains 15 residues. V lost 3 bases and J lost 2, with 16 bases in between.

The J gene is TRBJ2-7, the V gene TRBV27; D is ambiguous. Between the trimmed V and J ends, which lost 2 bases and 2 bases, there was a span of 16 bases. The CDR3 is 16 residues long. CDR1 MNHEY and CDR2 SMNVEV come from the germline V gene (reference sequence). In nucleotides, the CDR3 is TGTGCCAGCAGTTTAGAAGGACCCTGGTCGACCTACGAGCAGTACTTC. It encodes CASSLEGPWSTYEQYF.

J is TRBJ2-7 and V is TRBV27; D is perhaps TRBD2 (6 bases). There are 14 residues in the CDR3. The germline V gene has CDR1 MNHEY and CDR2 SMNVEV (reference sequence). Trimming shortened V by 5 bases and J by 0 bases, and 11 bases separated the two germline ends. The CDR3 reads CASSRIGSSYEQYF. In DNA form, the CDR3 reads TGTGCCAGCAGTCGAATCGGGAGCTCCTACGAGCAGTACTTC.

This chain links TRBV7-6 with TRBJ2-5, with a possible D match to TRBD1 (6 bases). The ends were cut back, 4 bases at V and 4 bases at J, with 10 bases in the middle. The CDR3 covers 13 residues. The V gene's germline CDR1 is SGHVS and CDR2 FNYEAQ. CDR3 nucleotide sequence: TGTGCCAGCAGCTGGACAGAGCGAGAGACCCAGTACTTC. This gives the protein CASSWTERETQYF.

A few counts support this clone. The chain employs TRBV29-1 and TRBJ2-7; 8 positions match TRBD1. CDR3 size: 13 residues. CDR1 SQVTM and CDR2 ANQGSEA come from the germline V gene. After removal of 7 bases from V and 0 bases from J, the junction contained 5 bases not matched to a gene. CDR3 in amino acids: CSDRDRSSYEQYF. The CDR3 DNA is TGCAGCGACCGGGACAGGAGCTCCTACGAGCAGTACTTC.

This clone has a handful of counts. This chain connects TRBV7-3 to TRBJ2-2; D may be TRBD1 or TRBD2 (5 bases each). Per the germline V gene, CDR1 is SGHTA and CDR2 is FQGTGA. The CDR3 covers 15 residues. Trimming took 4 bases from V and 5 from J, leaving 14 bases between them. CDR3 sequence reads: CASSWDADWTGELFF. The CDR3 bases are TGTGCCAGCAGCTGGGACGCAGATTGGACCGGGGAGCTGTTTTTT.

This clone was recorded many times. J is TRBJ2-6 and V is TRBV15; D is undetermined. CDR3 length: 16 amino acids. Per the germline V gene, CDR1 is LNHNV and CDR2 is YYDKDF (reference sequence). Trimming pared 0 bases from V and 1 base from J, leaving 7 bases between. CDR3 bases: TGTGCCACCAGCAGAGATATGGGATCTGGGGCCAACGTCCTGACTTTC. Translating gives CATSRDMGSGANVLTF.

This rearrangement joins TRBV29-1 to TRBJ1-1; 9 bases match TRBD1. Germline V lookup: CDR1 SQVTM, CDR2 ANQGSEA. The CDR3 runs to 14 residues. The trim removed 3 bases at V and 0 bases at J, leaving 2 bases unmatched. CDR3 region: CSVDRQGVNTEAFF. CDR3 nucleotide sequence: TGCAGCGTTGATCGACAGGGGGTGAACACTGAAGCTTTCTTT.

V is TRBV4-1 and J is TRBJ2-1; D unclear. Trimming took off 2 bases at V and 5 bases at J, with 13 bases between the two ends. CDR3 length equals 15 residues. CDR1 and CDR2 from the germline V gene are MGHRA and YSYEKL. CDR3 DNA sequence: TGCGCCAGCAGCCAACCCAACAACCCAGACAATGAGCAGTTCTTC. This encodes CASSQPNNPDNEQFF.

This sequence joins TRBV27 and TRBJ1-2, with TRBD1 as a possible D gene (5 bases). The V and J ends lost 6 bases and 6 bases respectively, with 11 bases between them. Germline V gene data show CDR1 as MNHEY and CDR2 as SMNVEV (reference sequence). The CDR3 runs 12 residues. DNA for the CDR3: TGTGCCAGCAGCGACGGGGGTCATGGCTACACCTTC. It is translated as CASSDGGHGYTF.

The CDR3 here is CASSTLGGQAYEQYF. Written as DNA, the CDR3 is TGTGCCAGCAGCACACTTGGAGGCCAAGCCTACGAGCAGTACTTC. The rearrangement uses TRBV28 and TRBJ2-7; D may be TRBD2 (5 bases). From germline, CDR1 is MDHEN and CDR2 SYDVKM. CDR3 length equals 15 residues. V lost 6 bases to trimming and J lost 2 bases, with 17 bases between them.

The V and J genes are TRBV28 and TRBJ2-1; D is ambiguous. Germline values: CDR1 MDHEN, CDR2 SYDVKM. V gave up 2 bases and J gave up 3 bases, with 5 bases separating them. The CDR3 is 13 amino acids. The CDR3, as DNA: TGTGCCAGCAGTTTACTAGGCTACAATGAGCAGTTCTTC. Its translation is CASSLLGYNEQFF.

V is TRBV4-1 and J is TRBJ2-7; D remains ambiguous. V was cut by 0 bases and J by 2 bases, with 8 bases left in between. The CDR3 contains 14 residues. Germline assignment: CDR1 MGHRA and CDR2 YSYEKL. CDR3 DNA sequence: TGCGCCAGCAGCCAAGAGGGTCAGACCTACGAGCAGTACTTC. The encoded protein is CASSQEGQTYEQYF.

This clone was seen a few times. The rearrangement joins TRBV29-1 to TRBJ1-3; the D is unclear. V lost 2 bases and J 3 bases, leaving 8 bases between the germline ends. Looked up from germline, CDR1 is SQVTM and CDR2 is ANQGSEA. This CDR3 contains 13 residues. The CDR3 sequence: CSVESQLGNTIYF. Here the CDR3 DNA reads TGCAGCGTTGAATCACAACTTGGAAACACCATATATTTT.

The genes are TRBV30 and TRBJ1-1; D might be TRBD1 (5 bases). Germline CDR1 reads GTSNPN; CDR2 reads SVGIG (reference sequence). The V end was cut by 6 bases, the J end by 3 bases, with 14 bases between. CDR3 length: 13 residues. CDR3 loop: CACQGPWDTEAFF. The CDR3 coding sequence is TGTGCCTGCCAGGGACCCTGGGACACTGAAGCTTTCTTT.

This clone was seen more than once but under ten times. The chain combines TRBV28 with TRBJ2-3; the D gene is possibly TRBD2 (6 bases). The CDR3 loop spans 15 amino acids. CDR1 is MDHEN and CDR2 is SYDVKM in the germline V gene. Deletions cut 6 bases from V and 0 bases from J, with 13 bases between. The CDR3 DNA sequence: TGTGCCAGCAGGGCGGGACCAGAGAGCACAGATACGCAGTATTTT. It yields the protein CASRAGPESTDTQYF.